The T cell receptor (beta chain) described here comes from a study of control samples from healthy donors and cancer patients. With regard to this clone: Other DNA sequences in the sample encode the same CDR3.

Produced via immunoSEQ multiplex PCR; TCRdb's table is partial and in-frame only. The data contain fewer than 20,000 clones, roughly 80% of them seen just once; the ten biggest clones take up 29%. The CDR3 consists of 16 residues. V was clipped by 2 bases and J by 10 bases, with 23 bases between them. Germline-derived CDR1 and CDR2 are SNHLY and FYNNEI. The sequenced material came from PBMCs. The TCR comes from a man older than 75 with head and neck cancer. The chain recombines TRBV2 with TRBJ2-5; D is possibly TRBD2 (7 bases). CDR3 amino acids: CASSEIAGATRGDQYF. In DNA, the CDR3 is TGTGCCAGCAGTGAAATCGCGGGGGCTACTCGGGGGGACCAGTACTTC. Filled out from reference TRBV2 and TRBJ2-5, the complete variable domain reads EPEVTQTPSHQVTQMGQEVILRCVPISNHLYFYWYRQILGQKVEFLVSFYNNEISEKSEIFDDQFSVERPDGSNFTLKIRSTKLEDSAMYFCASSEIAGATRGDQYFGPGTRLLVL.